Below, 30 T cell receptor beta chains from the same sample are listed, as sequenced in a study of PD-1 blockade in classical Hodgkin lymphoma. TCRdb's table, derived via immunoSEQ multiplex PCR, lists solely in-frame clones and lacks some. The table records about 110,000 clones, about nine tenths of them present only once. Each and every patient relapsed after autologous stem cell transplantation, and patients got differing brentuximab vedotin exposure. The sequencing used peripheral blood mononuclear cells (PBMCs), collected before the second cycle of nivolumab. Receptors originate from a human donor with classical Hodgkin lymphoma.

J is TRBJ2-1 and V is TRBV11-2, with D maybe TRBD2 (5 bases). Trimming took off 7 bases at V and 4 bases at J, with 14 bases between the two ends. The CDR3 has 14 amino acids. Germline V gives CDR1 SGHAT, CDR2 FQNNGV. The CDR3 DNA is TGTGCCAGCACCAAGGAGGCAGCGTACAATGAGCAGTTCTTC. Translation: CASTKEAAYNEQFF.

This chain joins TRBV5-6 and TRBJ2-2, with D tentatively TRBD2 (5 bases). V was cut by 2 bases and J by 1 base, with 6 bases left in between. In germline, CDR1 is SGHDT, CDR2 YYEEEE. The CDR3 contains 14 residues. CDR3 DNA sequence: TGTGCCAGCAGCTTCGGGGTGAACACCGGGGAGCTGTTTTTT. Its protein is CASSFGVNTGELFF.

V is TRBV6-6 and J is TRBJ2-3, with TRBD2 identical over 9 bases. CDR1 and CDR2 (germline): MNHNY, SVGAGI (reference sequence). The CDR3 runs 14 residues. The ends lost 4 bases at V and 6 bases at J; junction bases unmatched: 5. The CDR3 bases are TGTGCCAGCAGTTCTCCTAGCGGGATGGATACGCAGTATTTT. Translation: CASSSPSGMDTQYF.

This sequence joins TRBV11-2 and TRBJ1-4, with D possibly TRBD1 on 6 matching bases. This CDR3 has 17 amino acids. Germline assignment: CDR1 SGHAT and CDR2 FQNNGV. The germline V and J ends were trimmed by 0 bases and 2 bases, with 13 bases remaining between them. Written as DNA, the CDR3 is TGTGCCAGCAGCTTAGAGGTCGGGGGGCTCACTAATGAAAAACTGTTTTTT. The encoded protein is CASSLEVGGLTNEKLFF.

This clone was seen just once. The chain combines TRBV30 with TRBJ2-1, with TRBD2 matching 15 bases. The CDR3 spans 14 residues. With 0 bases clipped from V and 13 bases from J, the junction kept 4 bases outside the gene matches. CDR1 and CDR2 (germline): GTSNPN, SVGIG (reference sequence). The CDR3 loop reads CAWSVGTSGRHQFF. CDR3 coding DNA: TGTGCCTGGAGTGTCGGGACTAGCGGGAGGCACCAGTTCTTC.

This chain connects TRBV5-4 to TRBJ1-2; D is possibly TRBD1 (5 bases). The CDR3 loop spans 16 amino acids. V lost 4 bases and J lost 5, with 21 bases in between. CDR1 is SGHNT, CDR2 YYREEE, per germline (reference sequence). In DNA, the CDR3 is TGTGCCAGCAGCCAAGGGGCCTCGGACCCGGGTTATGGCTACACCTTC. It encodes CASSQGASDPGYGYTF.

This clone appeared a few times. This chain links TRBV5-6 with TRBJ2-7; tentatively, D is TRBD2 (7 bases). Germline V gene data show CDR1 as SGHDT and CDR2 as YYEEEE. There are 15 residues in the CDR3. V gave up 3 bases and J gave up 3 bases, with 16 bases separating them. The CDR3 reads CASSSGDTGGYEQYF. The CDR3 DNA reads as TGTGCCAGCAGCTCGGGGGACACGGGGGGCTACGAGCAGTACTTC.

V usage is TRBV5-4 and J usage is TRBJ1-2; D is possibly TRBD1 (6 bases). Trimming took off 2 bases at V and 7 bases at J, with 18 bases between the two ends. Per the germline V gene, CDR1 is SGHNT and CDR2 is YYREEE (reference sequence). The CDR3 spans 15 residues. This chain's CDR3 is CASSLYNRDRFGYTF. The CDR3 DNA follows: TGTGCCAGCAGCTTATATAACAGGGATCGGTTTGGCTACACCTTC.

The chain is built from TRBV5-5 and TRBJ1-3; 8 nucleotides align to TRBD1. Germline values: CDR1 SGHKS, CDR2 YYEKEE (reference sequence). This CDR3 is 14 amino acids long. The trim removed 3 bases at V and 6 bases at J, leaving 5 bases unmatched. The CDR3, as DNA: TGTGCCAGCAGCTGGGACAGGACCCCAAACACCATATATTTT. Protein: CASSWDRTPNTIYF.

V gene TRBV6-5 combines with J gene TRBJ2-7, with TRBD2 identical over 9 bases. The CDR3 contains 12 residues. CDR1 MNHEY and CDR2 SVGAGI come from the germline V gene. The J segment lost 3 bases and the V segment lost 8 bases, leaving 2 bases of the junction unmatched. CDR3 sequence reads: CASQRGDYEQYF. CDR3 coding DNA: TGTGCCAGCCAGCGGGGGGACTACGAGCAGTACTTC.

The chain uses TRBV11-2 and TRBJ2-7; 12 nucleotides agree with TRBD1. Looked up from germline, CDR1 is SGHAT and CDR2 is FQNNGV. The junction had 9 bases not matched to a gene; V was cut back by 5 bases and J by 1 base. This CDR3 region has 17 residues. The CDR3 coding sequence is TGTGCCAGCAGCCCGGGGACAGGGGGCGAATGGTCCTACGAGCAGTACTTC. This gives the protein CASSPGTGGEWSYEQYF.

The chain carries TRBV19 and TRBJ1-2, with D maybe TRBD1 (6 bases). Trimming left V 5 bases short and J 4 bases short, with 17 bases between. The CDR3 loop spans 15 amino acids. Germline V gives CDR1 LNHDA, CDR2 SQIVND (reference sequence). CDR3 in amino acids: CASSLGDTDAYGYTF. CDR3 DNA sequence: TGTGCCAGTAGTTTAGGGGACACCGATGCCTATGGCTACACCTTC.

The gene calls are TRBV7-9 and TRBJ1-6; tentative D call: TRBD1 (6 bases). V shed 5 bases and J shed 8 bases, with 16 bases lying between them. The CDR3 is 15 amino acids. Germline CDR1 reads SEHNR; CDR2 reads FQNEAQ (reference sequence). The CDR3 DNA follows: TGTGCCAGCAGCACCTGGACAGCCGGGGATTCACCCCTCCACTTT. As protein: CASSTWTAGDSPLHF.

V gene TRBV27 combines with J gene TRBJ2-1; a weak D match, TRBD2 (6 bases). V was trimmed by 3 bases and J by 5 bases, leaving 11 bases between them. CDR3 length equals 14 residues. The germline CDR1 and CDR2 sequences are MNHEY and SMNVEV (reference sequence). The CDR3 is CASSFERADNEQFF. CDR3 coding DNA: TGTGCCAGCAGTTTTGAGCGGGCCGACAATGAGCAGTTCTTC.

The DNA for the CDR3 is TGTGCCAGCAGGGTAGGACGGAACACTGAAGCTTTCTTT. Its translation is CASRVGRNTEAFF. The V call is TRBV5-4, the J call TRBJ1-1; no clear D gene. There are 13 residues in the CDR3. Germline CDR1 SGHNT, CDR2 YYREEE (reference sequence). Trimming stripped 5 bases from V and 1 base from J, with 9 bases between. Complete variable domain (other parts from reference TRBV5-4 and TRBJ1-1): ETGVTQSPTHLIKTRGQQVTLRCSSQSGHNTVSWYQQALGQGPQFIFQYYREEENGRGNFPPRFSGLQFPNYSSELNVNALELDDSALYLCASRVGRNTEAFFGQGTRLTVV.

The chain uses TRBV4-2 and TRBJ2-1; TRBD2 agrees at 9 bases. V dropped 6 bases and J dropped 7; count of bases not matched to a gene: 7. The CDR3 length is 14 residues. Germline lookup yields CDR1 LGHNA and CDR2 YNFKEQ. The CDR3 region has the DNA TGTGCCAGCAGTCGACCTAGCGGGACGAATGAGCAGTTCTTC. Residues: CASSRPSGTNEQFF.

CDR3 coding DNA: TGCGCCAGCAGCTTTAGAGGAGCAGATAATGAAAAACTGTTTTTT. Amino acid sequence: CASSFRGADNEKLFF. J is TRBJ1-4 and V is TRBV5-1, with D unresolved. This CDR3 contains 15 residues. Trimming left V 2 bases short and J 4 bases short, with 12 bases between. CDR1 and CDR2 (germline): SGHRS, YFSETQ. Full variable domain (outside the CDR3, taken from reference TRBV5-1 and TRBJ1-4): KAGVTQTPRYLIKTRGQQVTLSCSPISGHRSVSWYQQTPGQGLQFLFEYFSETQRNKGNFPGRFSGRQFSNSRSEMNVSTLELGDSALYLCASSFRGADNEKLFFGSGTQLSVL.

V gene TRBV5-1 combines with J gene TRBJ1-5; tentative D call: TRBD1 (5 bases). CDR3 length: 16 residues. The V end lost 4 bases, the J end lost 2 bases, and 16 bases lay between the germline ends. Germline values: CDR1 SGHRS, CDR2 YFSETQ. In DNA, the CDR3 is TGCGCCAGCAGCCAGGGACCTTCGGGGGGCAATCAGCCCCAGCATTTT. The encoded protein is CASSQGPSGGNQPQHF.

J is TRBJ1-3 and V is TRBV11-2, with D tentatively TRBD1 (6 bases). The CDR3 contains 16 residues. Germline V gene lookup returns CDR1 SGHAT and CDR2 FQNNGV. V dropped 7 bases and J dropped 4 bases, with 20 bases sitting between them. CDR3 sequence reads: CASTIEWGPGGNTIYF. CDR3 sequence (DNA): TGTGCCAGCACCATAGAGTGGGGGCCGGGAGGAAACACCATATATTTT.

This chain uses TRBV5-1 with TRBJ1-3, with D hard to call. The CDR3 contains 14 residues. Looked up from germline, CDR1 is SGHRS and CDR2 is YFSETQ. Trimming shortened V by 2 bases and J by 7 bases, and 13 bases separated the two germline ends. The CDR3 protein is CASSFSSLGNTIYF. CDR3 coding DNA: TGCGCCAGCAGCTTCAGCTCCTTGGGGAACACCATATATTTT.

The J gene is TRBJ1-4, the V gene TRBV6-1; D call uncertain. The germline V gene has CDR1 MNHNS and CDR2 SASEGT. The CDR3 is 11 residues long. V was pared by 7 bases and J by 8 bases, with 8 bases between. The CDR3 DNA reads TGTGCCAGCATGGCGGAAGAAAAACTGTTTTTT. It specifies CASMAEEKLFF.

V and J are TRBV2 and TRBJ2-1; TRBD2 matches 8 bases. Germline loops: CDR1 SNHLY, CDR2 FYNNEI. This CDR3 is 15 amino acids long. Losses at the gene ends were 1 base for V and 7 bases for J; bases not matched to a gene: 6. CDR3: CASSEELAGVNEQFF. Written as DNA, the CDR3 is TGTGCCAGCAGTGAAGAGCTAGCGGGCGTAAATGAGCAGTTCTTC.

This chain connects TRBV5-6 to TRBJ2-1; no definite D call. The CDR3 extends over 13 amino acids. Looked up from germline, CDR1 is SGHDT and CDR2 is YYEEEE. V dropped 5 bases and J dropped 0 bases, with 6 bases sitting between them. The CDR3 nucleotides read TGTGCCAGCAGGTGGGGCTCCTACAATGAGCAGTTCTTC. The encoded protein is CASRWGSYNEQFF.

The chain uses TRBV5-4 and TRBJ2-1; a weak D match, TRBD1 (6 bases). With 0 bases removed from V and 9 bases from J, the gap between germline ends came to 16 bases. Germline CDR1 and CDR2: SGHNT and YYREEE (reference sequence). The CDR3 is made up of 15 amino acids. For the CDR3, the DNA is TGTGCCAGCAGCTTGGCTGGGGGCGACTGGACTGAGCAGTTCTTC. This translates into CASSLAGGDWTEQFF.

The chain joins TRBV4-3 to TRBJ1-4; 9 nucleotides align to TRBD1. Germline V gene data show CDR1 as LGHNA and CDR2 as YSLEER. This CDR3 has 17 amino acids. V lost 0 bases and J lost 8; bases outside the gene matches: 10. The CDR3 nucleotides are TGCGCCAGCAGCCAAGATCCGGGGGACAGGGTGGGGGAAAAACTGTTTTTT. This gives the protein CASSQDPGDRVGEKLFF.

J is TRBJ2-5 and V is TRBV4-1; TRBD2 aligns across 11 bases. Germline lookup yields CDR1 MGHRA and CDR2 YSYEKL. The CDR3 extends over 16 amino acids. The V gene end was trimmed by 5 bases and the J gene end by 7 bases; junction bases not matched to a gene: 12. CDR3 coding DNA: TGCGCCAGCAGCTATATGGGACTAGCGGCAGGTGGGACCCAGTACTTC. Protein product: CASSYMGLAAGGTQYF.

Note on this clone: Other DNA sequences in the sample encode the same CDR3. The chain uses TRBV6-4 and TRBJ2-3; possibly TRBD2 for D (5 bases). Germline CDR1 MRHNA, CDR2 SNTAGT. The CDR3 is made up of 14 amino acids. The V end lost 6 bases, the J end lost 0 bases, and 10 bases lay between the germline ends. DNA of the CDR3: TGTGCCAGCAGCTTGGGCGGGAGCACAGATACGCAGTATTTT. Translation gives CASSLGGSTDTQYF.

There are a few counts of this clone. The V call is TRBV16, the J call TRBJ1-5, with D unclear. Germline CDR1 is KGHSY and CDR2 is FQNENV. V was clipped by 0 bases and J by 3 bases, with 9 bases between them. The CDR3 extends over 15 amino acids. The CDR3 sequence is CASSQSIRANQPQHF. For the CDR3, the DNA is TGTGCCAGCAGCCAATCTATCAGAGCCAATCAGCCCCAGCATTTT.

This clone occurred a few times. The rearrangement links TRBV19 to TRBJ2-5; unclear D gene. The CDR3 contains 11 residues. Germline V gives CDR1 LNHDA, CDR2 SQIVND (reference sequence). V shed 5 bases and J shed 2 bases, with 3 bases lying between them. CDR3 in DNA: TGTGCCAGTAGTCGGCAAGAGACCCAGTACTTC. This gives the protein CASSRQETQYF.

The rearrangement links TRBV7-9 to TRBJ2-7; TRBD2 matches at 11 bases. The CDR3 is made up of 14 amino acids. V shed 4 bases, J shed 4 bases, and the junction held 3 bases outside the gene matches. CDR1 is SEHNR and CDR2 is FQNEAQ in the germline V gene (reference sequence). As DNA, the CDR3 is TGTGCCAGCAGCTCTACTAGCGGGGGTTACGAGCAGTACTTC. Encoded protein: CASSSTSGGYEQYF. Full variable domain (rest looked up from reference TRBV7-9 and TRBJ2-7): DTGVSQNPRHKITKRGQNVTFRCDPISEHNRLYWYRQTLGQGPEFLTYFQNEAQLEKSRLLSDRFSAERPKGSFSTLEIQRTEQGDSAMYLCASSSTSGGYEQYFGPGTRLTVT.